The T cell receptor (beta chain) described here comes from a study of cytomegalovirus exposure and HLA in healthy donors. Study context: Counted in an early data release were some 81 million unique TCRs from HLA-typed donors. The study's findings and limits: Within an earlier analysis, most TCR beta V segments proved productive either about 87% or about 30% of the time. Sequencing likely generated an artifact that appeared as a cluster of highly shared sequence variants.

The CDR3 covers 13 residues. The junction had 5 bases not matched to a gene; V was cut back by 6 bases and J by 7 bases. From germline, CDR1 is LNHDA and CDR2 SQIVND (reference sequence). The PCR made use of 60 Vbeta and 13 Jbeta primers. TCRdb's copy holds only in-frame clones and misses some; the assay was immunoSEQ multiplex PCR. This sample has roughly 80,000 clones, with roughly 70% found just once. Concerning this clone itself: Its antigen remains unidentified.

This TCR derives from a man between 60 and 75 years old in good health and CMV-seropositive. J is TRBJ1-4 and V is TRBV19; TRBD1 agrees at 7 bases. The sequenced sample consisted of PBMCs. Here the CDR3 reads CASRTGPGEKLFF. The CDR3 DNA is TGTGCCAGTAGGACAGGGCCGGGTGAAAAACTGTTTTTT.